The 27 T cell receptor beta chains below all came from one sample that was sequenced in a study of CD8 T cells in ankylosing spondylitis (dated by TCRdb to the late 2010s). Library generation was performed with 5' RACE. Sequencing used an Illumina HiSeq 2500. The public reads were reanalyzed by TCRdb: fastp trimming at Q25, MiXCR alignment, in-frame beta chains only. Here each entry gathers all rows of one CDR3 protein and keeps the most common genes and DNA. The sample table holds approximately 240,000 distinct CDR3 sequences, of which about 10% were seen once. Together, the top ten hold 2.6% of the sample. The source material was blood, either unsorted or a sorted T cell fraction (not recorded which). The receptors shown here come from a male donor with ankylosing spondylitis or in good health (not recorded which).

This clonotype was picked up many times. This rearrangement joins TRBV20-1 to TRBJ1-5, with D possibly TRBD1 on 5 matching bases. Trimming removed 5 bases from V and 6 bases from J, with 23 bases in between. CDR1 DFQATT and CDR2 SNEGSKA come from the germline V gene (reference sequence). This CDR3 has 16 residues. The CDR3 DNA is TGCAGTGCTGCCTCCAGGGAAGCGTGGTCGTCTCAGCCCCAGCATTTT. Translation gives CSAASREAWSSQPQHF.

In this sample, this clonotype turned up many times. The rearrangement joins TRBV29-1 to TRBJ1-1; no reliable D call. The germline CDR1 and CDR2 sequences are SQVTM and ANQGSEA. V was shortened by 1 base and J by 5 bases, with 11 bases between the two germline ends. CDR3 length: 13 amino acids. The CDR3 here is CSVEVGTGTEAFF. In DNA, the CDR3 is TGCAGCGTTGAAGTTGGCACGGGGACTGAAGCTTTCTTT.

In this sample, this clonotype turned up many times. The junction does not match germline at one end; this may be a read error. The chain has TRBV20-1 and TRBJ2-3; D is possibly TRBD2 (6 bases). Germline V gene sequence: CDR1 DFQATT, CDR2 SNEGSKA (reference sequence). There are 13 residues in the CDR3. For the CDR3, the DNA is TGCAGTGCTCGGCGGGACCGCACCGATACGCAGTATTTT. It translates to CSARRDRTDTQYF.

This clonotype was seen at least ten times. The chain is built from TRBV20-1 and TRBJ2-1, with 7 bases matching TRBD2. In germline, CDR1 is DFQATT, CDR2 SNEGSKA (reference sequence). J was trimmed by 1 base and V by 5 bases; bases with no gene match: 20. This CDR3 contains 19 residues. The CDR3 spells CSADRGAGLKVVSYNEQFF. CDR3 nucleotide sequence: TGCAGTGCTGACCGAGGAGCGGGGCTTAAGGTAGTGTCCTACAATGAGCAGTTCTTC.

This clonotype was recorded at least ten times. V is TRBV18 and J is TRBJ1-2; D gene ambiguous. The V end was cut by 2 bases, the J end by 5 bases, with 27 bases between. This CDR3 comprises 19 residues. CDR1 is KGHSH, CDR2 LQKENI, per germline. CDR3 protein: CASSPGIGVRPDRGYGYTF. CDR3 DNA: TGTGCCAGCTCACCAGGTATTGGAGTCCGTCCGGACCGGGGTTATGGCTACACCTTC. The full variable domain, completed using reference TRBV18 and TRBJ1-2, is NAGVMQNPRHLVRRRGQEARLRCSPMKGHSHVYWYRQLPEEGLKFMVYLQKENIIDESGMPKERFSAEFPKEGPSILRIQQVVRGDSAAYFCASSPGIGVRPDRGYGYTFGSGTRLTVV.

In this sample, this clonotype turned up a few times. This rearrangement joins TRBV5-1 to TRBJ2-3; 7 nucleotides match TRBD1. The CDR3 covers 14 residues. With 0 bases clipped from V and 6 bases from J, the junction kept 4 bases outside the gene matches. Germline V gene lookup returns CDR1 SGHRS and CDR2 YFSETQ. This CDR3 is CASSLVEGADTQYF. The CDR3 nucleotides read TGCGCCAGCAGCTTGGTAGAGGGGGCTGATACGCAGTATTTT.

This clonotype was seen many times. The chain employs TRBV29-1 and TRBJ1-1, with 8 positions matching TRBD1. Germline loops: CDR1 SQVTM, CDR2 ANQGSEA. Germline trimming cut 0 bases from V and 2 bases from J; bases unmatched to any gene: 2. The CDR3 is 14 residues long. The CDR3 spells CSVEDQGANTEAFF. The DNA for the CDR3 is TGCAGCGTTGAAGATCAGGGGGCTAACACTGAAGCTTTCTTT.

This clonotype was counted at least ten times. This chain connects TRBV6-2 or TRBV6-3 to TRBJ1-5; no definite D call. Between the trimmed V and J ends, which lost 4 bases and 3 bases, there was a span of 16 bases. CDR1 is MNHEY and CDR2 is SVGEGT in the germline V gene. This CDR3 contains 16 residues. CDR3 nucleotide sequence: TGTGCCAGCAGTTTTCGCGGAATGGGCGCCAATCAGCCCCAGCATTTT. It is translated as CASSFRGMGANQPQHF.

This clonotype was observed many times. The junction departs from germline at one end; a sequencing error may be responsible. The V and J genes are TRBV7-2 and TRBJ2-1; no reliable D call. This CDR3 comprises 16 residues. Germline CDR1 and CDR2: SGHTA and FQGNSA. The chain's CDR3 is CASSSKVIQSSNEQFF. The CDR3 DNA is TGTGCCAGCAGCTCGAAGGTCATCCAGTCCTCCAATGAGCAGTTCTTC.

This clonotype was observed many times. The chain links TRBV20-1 to TRBJ2-7; maybe TRBD2 (7 bases). V was clipped by 3 bases and J by 7 bases, with 10 bases between them. The CDR3 extends over 11 amino acids. The germline V gene has CDR1 DFQATT and CDR2 SNEGSKA (reference sequence). Written as DNA, the CDR3 is TGCAGTGCTAGCGGGGGGCCGGAGCAGTACTTC. Amino acid sequence: CSASGGPEQYF.

This clonotype was counted ten times or more. The chain has TRBV27 and TRBJ2-5; 9 bases map to TRBD2. The CDR3 has 14 residues. Trimming at V came to 5 bases and at J to 3 bases, leaving 4 bases not matched to a gene. Germline-derived CDR1 and CDR2 are MNHEY and SMNVEV (reference sequence). The CDR3 sequence: CASSVAGAKETQYF. The DNA for the CDR3 is TGTGCCAGCAGTGTAGCGGGGGCGAAAGAGACCCAGTACTTC.

This clonotype was recorded many times. This sequence joins TRBV4-2 and TRBJ1-3; a weak D match, TRBD1 (6 bases). The CDR3 runs to 17 residues. Trimming cost V 5 bases and J 2 bases, with 19 bases left between them. Per the germline V gene, CDR1 is LGHNA and CDR2 is YNFKEQ. This CDR3 is CASSTLSGGLTGNTIYF. CDR3 in DNA: TGTGCCAGCAGCACCCTTTCTGGGGGCTTGACTGGAAACACCATATATTTT.

At least ten counts were recorded for this clonotype. CDR3 nucleotide sequence: TGCAGTGCTAGCTTTGGCGGGTCGGCTGAAGCTTTCTTT. This encodes CSASFGGSAEAFF. V and J are TRBV20-1 and TRBJ1-1; D gene ambiguous. Germline V gene data show CDR1 as DFQATT and CDR2 as SNEGSKA (reference sequence). Trimming took off 3 bases at V and 6 bases at J, with 14 bases between the two ends. The CDR3 has 13 amino acids.

The chain employs TRBV30 and TRBJ2-2; possibly TRBD2 for D (5 bases). The V end lost 3 bases, the J end lost 4 bases, and 9 bases lay between the germline ends. The germline gives CDR1 GTSNPN, CDR2 SVGIG (reference sequence). The CDR3 has 13 residues. The CDR3 DNA follows: TGTGCCTGGAGGACGGGAACCACCGGGGAGCTGTTTTTT. As protein: CAWRTGTTGELFF.

This clonotype was seen many times. This chain connects TRBV6-1 to TRBJ2-1, with 8 bases lining up with TRBD1. CDR3 length: 15 residues. J gave up 0 bases and V 8 bases, and 6 bases lay outside the gene matches. Germline values: CDR1 MNHNS, CDR2 SASEGT. The CDR3 nucleotides are TGTGCCAGCTTCCGGGACAGGAGCTCCTACAATGAGCAGTTCTTC. It specifies CASFRDRSSYNEQFF.

This clonotype was recorded many times. The J gene is TRBJ2-5, the V gene TRBV20-1, with TRBD1 matching over 8 bases. The CDR3 extends over 13 amino acids. V shed 5 bases, J shed 2 bases, and the junction held 4 bases outside the gene matches. Germline V CDR1 and CDR2: DFQATT, SNEGSKA (reference sequence). The CDR3 loop is CSAGRTGQETQYF. CDR3 in DNA: TGCAGTGCTGGCAGGACAGGGCAAGAGACCCAGTACTTC.

At least ten counts were recorded for this clonotype. The chain joins TRBV12-3 or TRBV12-4 to TRBJ2-1, with 11 bases aligning to TRBD2. V trimming: 5 bases; J trimming: 7 bases; junction bases outside the gene matches: 13. CDR3 length: 17 amino acids. The CDR3: CASSPRLAGSLGNEQFF. For the CDR3, the DNA is TGTGCCAGCAGTCCTAGACTAGCGGGGAGTCTGGGTAATGAGCAGTTCTTC.

This clonotype appeared many times. The chain combines TRBV20-1 with TRBJ2-7; TRBD2 matches 13 bases. Germline CDR1 is DFQATT and CDR2 is SNEGSKA (reference sequence). Losses at the gene ends were 5 bases for V and 5 bases for J; bases not matched to a gene: 3. The CDR3 length is 13 residues. The CDR3 loop is CSASGTSGNEQYF. The CDR3 DNA reads as TGCAGTGCTTCCGGGACTAGCGGGAACGAGCAGTACTTC.

The table lists this clonotype with a few counts. V and J are TRBV7-2 and TRBJ1-2, with D unresolved. Germline values: CDR1 SGHTA, CDR2 FQGNSA. Trimming removed 5 bases from V and 5 bases from J, with 18 bases in between. The CDR3 is 15 residues long. CDR3 nucleotides: TGTGCCAGCAGCCTCAATTCACAGTCGGTTTATGGCTACACCTTC. As protein: CASSLNSQSVYGYTF. The variable domain in full, with the rest retrieved from reference TRBV7-2 and TRBJ1-2, is GAGVSQSPSNKVTEKGKDVELRCDPISGHTALYWYRQSLGQGLEFLIYFQGNSAPDKSGLPSDRFSAERTGGSVSTLTIQRTQQEDSAVYLCASSLNSQSVYGYTFGSGTRLTVV.

The V and J genes are TRBV12-3 or TRBV12-4 and TRBJ2-1, with TRBD1 as a possible D gene (7 bases). Trimming removed 6 bases from V and 4 bases from J, with 19 bases in between. This CDR3 spans 16 amino acids. In nucleotides, the CDR3 is TGTGCCAGCAGCCCCAGGGGGGAGCGGAGATACAATGAGCAGTTCTTC. Protein product: CASSPRGERRYNEQFF.

The chain uses TRBV9 and TRBJ1-1; the D gene is possibly TRBD1 (6 bases). Germline V gene data show CDR1 as SGDLS and CDR2 as YYNGEE. The germline V and J ends were trimmed by 2 bases and 7 bases, with 15 bases remaining between them. The CDR3 spans 14 residues. Here the CDR3 DNA reads TGTGCCAGCAGCGTTGGGGACACCGGTGGTGAAGCTTTCTTT. Translating it yields CASSVGDTGGEAFF. Full variable domain (outside the CDR3, taken from reference TRBV9 and TRBJ1-1): DSGVTQTPKHLITATGQRVTLRCSPRSGDLSVYWYQQSLDQGLQFLIQYYNGEERAKGNILERFSAQQFPDLHSELNLSSLELGDSALYFCASSVGDTGGEAFFGQGTRLTVV.

This clonotype came up a few times. The rearrangement joins TRBV30 to TRBJ2-7; 7 bases are a match to TRBD2. The CDR3 has 13 amino acids. J lost 2 bases, V lost 8 bases, and 9 bases had no gene match. The germline V gene encodes CDR1 GTSNPN and CDR2 SVGIG (reference sequence). CDR3 nucleotide sequence: TGTGCCAGAGGGACTACCGTTCCCTACGAGCAGTACTTC. Translating it yields CARGTTVPYEQYF.

This clonotype was observed at least ten times. The rearrangement joins TRBV29-1 to TRBJ1-1; D is possibly TRBD1 (6 bases). V gave up 6 bases and J gave up 6 bases, with 17 bases separating them. Germline lookup yields CDR1 SQVTM and CDR2 ANQGSEA. The CDR3 has 13 amino acids. Here the CDR3 reads CSVKQGPGAEAFF. The CDR3 region has the DNA TGCAGCGTCAAACAGGGCCCGGGGGCTGAAGCTTTCTTT.

Many counts were recorded for this clonotype. The chain joins TRBV10-3 to TRBJ1-5; D is ambiguous. Germline V lookup: CDR1 ENHRY, CDR2 SYGVKD. The CDR3 is 14 residues long. V lost 3 bases and J lost 4, with 10 bases in between. DNA of the CDR3: TGTGCCATCAGTGATGGGGAGTTAAATCAGCCCCAGCATTTT. Translation: CAISDGELNQPQHF.

This clonotype was seen more than once but under ten times. The gene calls are TRBV7-2 and TRBJ2-5; D unresolved. Germline loops: CDR1 SGHTA, CDR2 FQGNSA. The CDR3 contains 12 residues. Trimming cost V 1 base and J 4 bases, with 4 bases left between them. The CDR3 DNA sequence: TGTGCCAGCAGCTTAGACGTAGAGACCCAGTACTTC. Its translation: CASSLDVETQYF. The full variable domain, its missing parts supplied by reference TRBV7-2 and TRBJ2-5, is GAGVSQSPSNKVTEKGKDVELRCDPISGHTALYWYRQSLGQGLEFLIYFQGNSAPDKSGLPSDRFSAERTGGSVSTLTIQRTQQEDSAVYLCASSLDVETQYFGPGTRLLVL.

This clonotype was picked up many times. V gene TRBV15 combines with J gene TRBJ2-3; the match to TRBD2 covers 7 bases. Per the germline V gene, CDR1 is LNHNV and CDR2 is YYDKDF (reference sequence). CDR3 length: 14 residues. After removal of 5 bases from V and 4 bases from J, the junction contained 6 bases not matched to a gene. CDR3 nucleotides: TGTGCCACCAGCGAGCGGGGTTTAGCAGATACGCAGTATTTT. Its protein is CATSERGLADTQYF.

This clonotype was picked up many times. The chain joins TRBV20-1 to TRBJ1-5; D unclear. The CDR3 contains 13 residues. Germline assignment: CDR1 DFQATT and CDR2 SNEGSKA (reference sequence). Trimming shortened V by 5 bases and J by 0 bases, and 8 bases separated the two germline ends. The CDR3 region is CSAEGRSNQPQHF. CDR3 coding DNA: TGCAGTGCTGAGGGCCGTAGCAATCAGCCCCAGCATTTT.